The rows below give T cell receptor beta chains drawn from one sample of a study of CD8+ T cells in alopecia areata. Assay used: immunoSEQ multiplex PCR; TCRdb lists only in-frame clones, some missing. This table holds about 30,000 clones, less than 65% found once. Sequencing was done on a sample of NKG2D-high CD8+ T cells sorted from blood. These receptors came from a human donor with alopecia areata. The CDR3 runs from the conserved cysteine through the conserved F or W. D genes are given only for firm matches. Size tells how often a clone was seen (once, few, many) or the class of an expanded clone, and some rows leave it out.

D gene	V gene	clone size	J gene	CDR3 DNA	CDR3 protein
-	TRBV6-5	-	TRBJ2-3	TGTGCCAGCAGTTACTCCGGCTATAGCACAGATACGCAGTATTTT	CASSYSGYSTDTQYF
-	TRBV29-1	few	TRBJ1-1	TGCAGCGTTACTTACGTGGGTGAAGCTTTCTTT	CSVTYVGEAFF
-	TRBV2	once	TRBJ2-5	TGTGCCAGCAGTCGGCAACAGGGTGGGAGGCGAGAGACCCAGTACTTC	CASSRQQGGRRETQYF
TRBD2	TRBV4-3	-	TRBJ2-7	TGCGCCAGCAGCCAAGAAGGCGCGGGAGGCCCGTACGAGCAGTACTTC	CASSQEGAGGPYEQYF
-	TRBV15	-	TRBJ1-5	TGTGCCACCAGCTCCCAGCAGGTTATTAGCAATCAGCCCCAGCATTTT	CATSSQQVISNQPQHF
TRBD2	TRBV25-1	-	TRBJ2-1	TGTGCCAGCAGTGAATCCGGGGGGAAGCAGTTCTTC	CASSESGGKQFF
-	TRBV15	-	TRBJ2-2	TGTGCCACCAGCCCCTACGGGGCCGGGGAGCTGTTTTTT	CATSPYGAGELFF
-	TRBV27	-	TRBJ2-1	TGTGCCAGCAGTTTATCAATGAGCTCCTACAATGAGCAGTTCTTC	CASSLSMSSYNEQFF
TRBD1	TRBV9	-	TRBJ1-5	TGTGCCAGCAGCGCAGACAGGGAGGATCAGCCCCAGCATTTT	CASSADREDQPQHF
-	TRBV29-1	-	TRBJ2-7	TGCAGCGTTGAAGTCCCGGGGAAAGCCTACGAGCAGTACTTC	CSVEVPGKAYEQYF
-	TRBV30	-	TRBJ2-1	TGTGCCTGGACCTCAGGGCGTGAGCAGTTCTTC	CAWTSGREQFF
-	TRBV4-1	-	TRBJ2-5	TGCGCCAGCAGCCAAGAGTATAGGGCTGAGACCCAGTACTTC	CASSQEYRAETQYF
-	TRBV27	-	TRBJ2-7	TGTGCCAGCAGTTTATTAGTGGCTACTTCCTACGAGCAGTACTTC	CASSLLVATSYEQYF
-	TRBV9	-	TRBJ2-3	TGTGCCAGCAGCGAGGACAGGGACTATAGCACAGATACGCAGTATTTT	CASSEDRDYSTDTQYF
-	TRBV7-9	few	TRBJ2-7	TGTGCCAGCAGCTTACGTAACGAGCAGTACTTC	CASSLRNEQYF
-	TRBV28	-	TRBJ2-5	TGTGCCAGCCACCCCTCCCACCAAGAGACCCAGTACTTC	CASHPSHQETQYF
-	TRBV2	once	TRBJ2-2	TGTGCCAGCAGAACCGGGACCTTGGGGACCGGGGAGCTGTTTTTT	CASRTGTLGTGELFF
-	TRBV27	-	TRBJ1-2	TGTGCCAGCAGTGGGGACATCACTGGGGGCTACACCTTC	CASSGDITGGYTF
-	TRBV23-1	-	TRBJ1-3	TGCGCCAGCAGTCAGCCCCCTCGGTGGAGGGCCGGAAACACCATATATTTT	CASSQPPRWRAGNTIYF
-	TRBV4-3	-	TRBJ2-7	TGCGCCAGCAGCCAAGTCACAGGGCCCGCCTACGAGCAGTACTTC	CASSQVTGPAYEQYF
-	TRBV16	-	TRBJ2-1	TGTGCCAGCAGCCTCTACTCCTACAATGAGCAGTTCTTC	CASSLYSYNEQFF
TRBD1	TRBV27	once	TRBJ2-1	TGTGCCAGCAGTCCGGGACAGGGAACGTACAATGAGCAGTTCTTC	CASSPGQGTYNEQFF
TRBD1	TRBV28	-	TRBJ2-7	TGTGCCAGCAGACATCCGGGACAGGGGGCGGGGGAGCAGTACTTC	CASRHPGQGAGEQYF
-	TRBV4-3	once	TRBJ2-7	TGCGCCAGCAGCCAATTGGTCGGAGGGGCCTACGAGCAGTACTTC	CASSQLVGGAYEQYF
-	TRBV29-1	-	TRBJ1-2	TGCAGCGTTGGGTGGGCAGCTAACTATGGCTACACCTTC	CSVGWAANYGYTF
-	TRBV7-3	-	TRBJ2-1	TGTGCCAGCAGCTCGTCCCCCCGACAGTTCTCCTACAATGAGCAGTTCTTC	CASSSSPRQFSYNEQFF
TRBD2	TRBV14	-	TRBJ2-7	TGTGCCAGCAGCCTGACTAGCTGGTACGAGCAGTACTTC	CASSLTSWYEQYF
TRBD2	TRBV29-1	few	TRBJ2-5	TGCAGCGCCGAGGGACTAGCGGGTTTCGAGACCCAGTACTTC	CSAEGLAGFETQYF
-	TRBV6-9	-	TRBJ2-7	TGTGCCAGCAGACGACCGGCCGACGAGCAGTACTTC	CASRRPADEQYF
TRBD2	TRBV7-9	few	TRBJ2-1	TGTGCCAGCAGCCCCCCTTGGACTAGCGGGAGGAGCTCCTACAATGAGCAGTTCTTC	CASSPPWTSGRSSYNEQFF
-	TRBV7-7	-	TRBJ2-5	TGTGCTAGCAGCTTGGGGGCAGAGGAGACCCAGTACTTC	CASSLGAEETQYF
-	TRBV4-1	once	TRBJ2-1	TGCGCCAGCAGCCAAGACGTCAATGAGCAGTTCTTC	CASSQDVNEQFF
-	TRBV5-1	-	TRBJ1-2	TGCGCCAGCAGTGGGGCTGATTACTATGGCTACACCTTC	CASSGADYYGYTF
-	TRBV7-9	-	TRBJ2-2	TGTGCCAGCGGAAGACTTTGGGGAACCACCGGGGAGCTGTTTTTT	CASGRLWGTTGELFF
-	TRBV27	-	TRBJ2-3	TGTGCCAGCAGTGCGTCCATTTCTCGCACAGATACGCAGTATTTT	CASSASISRTDTQYF
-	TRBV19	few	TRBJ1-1	TGTGCCAGTAGGGAGGGGCTCACTGAAGCTTTCTTT	CASREGLTEAFF
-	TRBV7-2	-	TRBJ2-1	TGTGCCAGCAGCCAAGGAGATGCCTTTAACAATGAGCAGTTCTTC	CASSQGDAFNNEQFF